The source of this T cell receptor (beta chain) is a study of beta chain features in type 1 diabetes. This clone has just a few counts. The antigen remains unidentified. Study-wide findings and caveats: VDJ junctions sequenced from type 1 diabetes patients showed fewer insertions and more deletions. It was among patients, rather than healthy donors, that naive, central memory and Treg TCRB repertoires appeared more similar. Over-representation of high TCR-expressing cells was a possible consequence of cDNA sequencing. All four CD4+ subsets of Type 1 diabetes patients contained TCRB CDR3s that were moderately but significantly shorter.

The CDR3 is 11 residues long. Germline V CDR1 and CDR2: MNHEY, SMNVEV (reference sequence). Trimming left V 4 bases short and J 8 bases short, with 5 bases between. As every portion of the isolated RNA was reverse transcribed, the sequencing read expressed TCRB transcripts. Using immunoSEQ multiplex PCR, the repertoire was profiled, and TCRdb retains in-frame clones only, with some absent. The data contain 140,000 to 150,000 clones, around 9.3% of them singletons. Sequenced: naive CD4+ T cells from blood. The receptor was isolated from a man between 18 and 35 years old in good health. The chain combines TRBV27 with TRBJ1-4; D gene unclear. The CDR3 is CASSSREKLFF. The CDR3 nucleotides read TGTGCCAGCAGTTCCCGGGAAAAACTGTTTTTT.